The present T cell receptor beta chain was sequenced within a study of blood T cells in healthy people across ages. Sample-barcoded 5' priming and a J-beta primer mix drove a second PCR of about 7 to 11 cycles. TCRdb re-called the 5' RACE reads through MiXCR, storing one row per CDR3 protein. The sample records 800,000 or so distinct CDR3 sequences, 60% to 80% being singletons. The donors, healthy Caucasians from Russia, were aged roughly 6 to 95. This clonotype was observed a few times. The antigen is unknown. Whole-study findings and limits: Naive T cell percentage by flow cytometry tracked strongly with beta diversity.

The CDR3 totals 14 residues. V gave up 5 bases and J gave up 8 bases; unmatched junction bases: 4. The germline V gene has CDR1 SEHNR and CDR2 FQNEAQ (reference sequence). Sequencing was carried out using blood. This chain joins TRBV7-9 and TRBJ2-4; 12 bases agree with TRBD1. The TCR sequence derives from a man aged 30 to 45 in good health. CDR3 loop: CASSRDRGRDIQYF. The CDR3 DNA reads TGTGCCAGCAGCCGGGACAGGGGGCGGGACATTCAGTACTTC.